These 23 T cell receptor beta chains originate from one sample sequenced in a study of blood T cell repertoires in COVID-19. The repertoire was sequenced with immunoSEQ multiplex PCR; TCRdb's copy has only in-frame clones and lacks some. The repertoire includes about 210,000 clones, 65% to 85% of them detected once, and around 8.7% sits in the top ten. Sequencing was carried out using peripheral blood. Every receptor here comes from a woman aged 45-65 years with acute or convalescent COVID-19.

V gene TRBV24-1 combines with J gene TRBJ2-2, with 10 bases lining up with TRBD1. This CDR3 is built from 15 residues. Germline assignment: CDR1 KGHDR and CDR2 SFDVKD. V was clipped by 7 bases and J by 4 bases; unmatched bases: 5. The CDR3, as DNA: TGTGCCACCAGCGCCGGGACAGGGGCCACCGGGGAGCTGTTTTTT. It is translated as CATSAGTGATGELFF.

This clone showed up just once. The chain carries TRBV19 and TRBJ2-3; 8 nucleotides align to TRBD2. The V gene end was trimmed by 10 bases and the J gene end by 2 bases; junction bases not matched to a gene: 5. This CDR3 has 13 amino acids. CDR1 is LNHDA and CDR2 is SQIVND in the germline V gene (reference sequence). The CDR3 reads CATKRGYTDTQYF. The CDR3 coding sequence is TGTGCCACCAAGCGGGGGTACACAGATACGCAGTATTTT.

This clone has a single count. CDR3 nucleotides: TGTGCCAGCAGTGAAGGGACAGCCAATAATGAAAAACTGTTTTTT. Translation gives CASSEGTANNEKLFF. The V and J genes are TRBV2 and TRBJ1-4; D is perhaps TRBD1 (6 bases). Germline V gene data show CDR1 as SNHLY and CDR2 as FYNNEI. Trimming stripped 1 base from V and 4 bases from J, with 10 bases between. The CDR3 is made up of 15 amino acids.

The rearrangement uses TRBV28 and TRBJ1-5, with 9 bases that match TRBD1. This CDR3 has 18 amino acids. V dropped 7 bases and J dropped 0; count of bases not matched to a gene: 13. Germline CDR1 reads MDHEN; CDR2 reads SYDVKM. CDR3 DNA sequence: TGTGCCAGCATATCCGGGACAGGGTTACGGAGTAGCAATCAGCCCCAGCATTTT. This gives the protein CASISGTGLRSSNQPQHF. The variable domain in full, completed from reference TRBV28 and TRBJ1-5, reads DVKVTQSSRYLVKRTGEKVFLECVQDMDHENMFWYRQDPGLGLRLIYFSYDVKMKEKGDIPEGYSVSREKKERFSLILESASTNQTSMYLCASISGTGLRSSNQPQHFGDGTRLSIL.

The chain carries TRBV5-1 and TRBJ2-3, with 10 bases that match TRBD2. Germline V gene sequence: CDR1 SGHRS, CDR2 YFSETQ. Germline trimming cut 3 bases from V and 6 bases from J; bases unmatched to any gene: 7. The CDR3 loop spans 15 amino acids. The CDR3 nucleotides are TGCGCCAGCAGCTCCAGCGGGAGGGAGGTGGATACGCAGTATTTT. Protein: CASSSSGREVDTQYF.

The genes are TRBV11-2 and TRBJ2-1, with 7 nucleotides matching TRBD2. V dropped 1 base and J dropped 2; count of bases not matched to a gene: 5. This CDR3 comprises 16 residues. Germline CDR1 SGHAT, CDR2 FQNNGV. Here the CDR3 DNA reads TGTGCCAGCAGCTTAGTACGCGGGACTACCTACAATGAGCAGTTCTTC. It codes for CASSLVRGTTYNEQFF.

The sample holds a few counts of this clone. The V and J genes are TRBV6-5 and TRBJ1-1; maybe TRBD1 (5 bases). Between the trimmed V and J ends, which lost 4 bases and 5 bases, there was a span of 11 bases. Germline assignment: CDR1 MNHEY and CDR2 SVGAGI. The CDR3 totals 13 residues. The CDR3 DNA follows: TGTGCCAGCAGTTGGGAGGGGCGGACTGAAGCTTTCTTT. Residues: CASSWEGRTEAFF.

This chain links TRBV5-4 with TRBJ2-1, with D maybe TRBD2 (5 bases). Trimming pared 0 bases from V and 2 bases from J, leaving 9 bases between. Germline loops: CDR1 SGHNT, CDR2 YYREEE (reference sequence). The CDR3 is 15 residues long. CDR3 DNA sequence: TGTGCCAGCAGCTTGGAGGAGGCTCCCTACAATGAGCAGTTCTTC. Protein sequence: CASSLEEAPYNEQFF. The variable domain in full, completed from reference TRBV5-4 and TRBJ2-1, reads ETGVTQSPTHLIKTRGQQVTLRCSSQSGHNTVSWYQQALGQGPQFIFQYYREEENGRGNFPPRFSGLQFPNYSSELNVNALELDDSALYLCASSLEEAPYNEQFFGPGTRLTVL.

The rearrangement joins TRBV3-1 (or the pseudogene TRBV3-2) to TRBJ2-6; 7 positions agree with TRBD2. This CDR3 is 17 amino acids long. Trimming at V came to 3 bases and at J to 0 bases, leaving 5 bases not matched to a gene. The germline V gene encodes CDR1 LGHDT and CDR2 YNNKEL (reference sequence). The CDR3 bases are TGTGCCAGCAGCCACCGGACGGGGGGCTCTGGGGCCAACGTCCTGACTTTC. It specifies CASSHRTGGSGANVLTF.

The sample holds a few counts of this clone. The rearrangement joins TRBV27 to TRBJ2-6; 15 bases match TRBD2. The length of the CDR3 is 18 residues. J was trimmed by 0 bases and V by 8 bases; bases with no gene match: 5. Germline values: CDR1 MNHEY, CDR2 SMNVEV (reference sequence). This chain's CDR3 is CASRGTSGRYSGANVLTF. CDR3 sequence (DNA): TGTGCCAGCCGCGGGACTAGCGGGAGGTACTCTGGGGCCAACGTCCTGACTTTC.

This chain joins TRBV6-1 and TRBJ2-1, with TRBD2 identical over 9 bases. The CDR3 consists of 16 residues. V was pared by 0 bases and J by 9 bases, with 9 bases of the junction left unmatched. CDR1 MNHNS and CDR2 SASEGT come from the germline V gene. In nucleotides, the CDR3 is TGTGCCAGCAGTGAAGCAGGTAGCGGGAGTTATATTGAGCAGTTCTTC. Translated: CASSEAGSGSYIEQFF.

This clone appeared once. The V call is TRBV19, the J call TRBJ1-3, with 8 bases lining up with TRBD1. CDR1 and CDR2 (germline): LNHDA, SQIVND (reference sequence). This CDR3 comprises 14 residues. The V segment lost 6 bases and the J segment 5 bases; nucleotides outside the gene matches: 6. Here the CDR3 reads CASSIRGPRNTIYF. DNA for the CDR3: TGTGCCAGTAGCATCAGGGGGCCGAGAAACACCATATATTTT.

CDR3 in amino acids: CASSLEAGGPGEQYF. CDR3 in DNA: TGTGCCAGCAGCTTAGAAGCGGGAGGGCCCGGCGAGCAGTACTTC. The chain combines TRBV7-8 with TRBJ2-7; TRBD2 aligns across 10 bases. J gave up 6 bases and V 1 base, and 6 bases lay outside the gene matches. Germline lookup yields CDR1 SGHVS and CDR2 FQNEAQ. The CDR3 loop spans 15 amino acids.

The rearrangement uses TRBV7-8 and TRBJ1-4, with TRBD1 identical over 7 bases. With V trimmed by 1 base and J by 7 bases, 0 bases remained unmatched. CDR1 SGHVS and CDR2 FQNEAQ come from the germline V gene. There are 13 residues in the CDR3. CDR3 DNA sequence: TGTGCCAGCAGCTTAGGACAGGGTGAAAAACTGTTTTTT. It translates to CASSLGQGEKLFF.

The V gene is TRBV7-9, the J gene TRBJ2-1; TRBD1 might be the D (5 bases). Trimming pared 5 bases from V and 5 bases from J, leaving 10 bases between. The CDR3 length is 13 residues. Germline V gene sequence: CDR1 SEHNR, CDR2 FQNEAQ (reference sequence). The chain's CDR3 is CASSLDSNNEQFF. CDR3 nucleotide sequence: TGTGCCAGCAGCCTTGACAGTAACAATGAGCAGTTCTTC.

This rearrangement joins TRBV11-2 to TRBJ2-5; 7 bases align to TRBD2. The CDR3 extends over 15 amino acids. CDR1 SGHAT and CDR2 FQNNGV come from the germline V gene. V trimming: 0 bases; J trimming: 5 bases; junction bases outside the gene matches: 6. CDR3 nucleotides: TGTGCCAGCAGCTTAGAGTTGGAGGGAGGGGAGACCCAGTACTTC. Translating it yields CASSLELEGGETQYF. Complete variable domain (other parts from reference TRBV11-2 and TRBJ2-5): EAGVAQSPRYKIIEKRQSVAFWCNPISGHATLYWYQQILGQGPKLLIQFQNNGVVDDSQLPKDRFSAERLKGVDSTLKIQPAKLEDSAVYLCASSLELEGGETQYFGPGTRLLVL.

The chain uses TRBV18 and TRBJ1-2, with 7 positions matching TRBD1. CDR3 length: 13 amino acids. V dropped 3 bases and J dropped 3; count of bases not matched to a gene: 1. Looked up from germline, CDR1 is KGHSH and CDR2 is LQKENI. For the CDR3, the DNA is TGTGCCAGCTCACCTGGACAGGACTATGGCTACACCTTC. Translating it yields CASSPGQDYGYTF.

V gene TRBV19 combines with J gene TRBJ1-5; D is possibly TRBD1 (6 bases). In germline, CDR1 is LNHDA, CDR2 SQIVND (reference sequence). There are 16 residues in the CDR3. With 6 bases removed from V and 2 bases from J, the gap between germline ends came to 17 bases. The CDR3 DNA is TGTGCCAGTAGCCATAGGGGGGGAAAAGGCAATCAGCCCCAGCATTTT. Translation gives CASSHRGGKGNQPQHF.

The J gene is TRBJ2-3, the V gene TRBV5-1; D perhaps matches TRBD2 (5 bases). CDR3 size: 14 residues. Looked up from germline, CDR1 is SGHRS and CDR2 is YFSETQ. Trimming took off 4 bases at V and 2 bases at J, with 11 bases between the two ends. CDR3 protein: CASSPGSFTDTQYF. The CDR3 nucleotides are TGCGCCAGCAGCCCGGGGTCTTTCACAGATACGCAGTATTTT.

The rearrangement joins TRBV6-5 to TRBJ1-5; 8 bases line up with TRBD1. Germline V gives CDR1 MNHEY, CDR2 SVGAGI. This CDR3 region has 14 residues. V shed 10 bases, J shed 3 bases, and the junction held 8 bases outside the gene matches. CDR3 residues: CAIQGAYDNQPQHF. For the CDR3, the DNA is TGTGCCATCCAGGGGGCCTACGACAATCAGCCCCAGCATTTT.

Ten or more counts support this clone. The chain has TRBV5-1 and TRBJ2-2; D call uncertain. The length of the CDR3 is 14 residues. Trimming took 2 bases from V and 4 from J, leaving 9 bases between them. Per germline, CDR1 SGHRS and CDR2 YFSETQ. In DNA, the CDR3 is TGCGCCAGCAGCTTTAGACTGGGCACCGGGGAGCTGTTTTTT. It encodes CASSFRLGTGELFF.

This clone was seen a few times. The V gene is TRBV5-1, the J gene TRBJ2-7; 14 bases are shared with TRBD2. From germline, CDR1 is SGHRS and CDR2 YFSETQ. After removal of 4 bases from V and 0 bases from J, the junction contained 6 bases not matched to a gene. The CDR3 has 17 amino acids. The CDR3 DNA reads as TGCGCCAGCAGCCGTGGGACTAGCGGGAGCCACTCCTACGAGCAGTACTTC. Its translation is CASSRGTSGSHSYEQYF.

The rearrangement uses TRBV24-1 and TRBJ2-1; 10 bases are a match to TRBD1. V gave up 4 bases and J gave up 9 bases; unmatched junction bases: 11. This CDR3 region has 16 residues. Germline CDR1 is KGHDR and CDR2 is SFDVKD. The DNA for the CDR3 is TGTGCCACCAGTGACCACCAAGGGACAGGGGTTAGTGAGCAGTTCTTC. It codes for CATSDHQGTGVSEQFF.